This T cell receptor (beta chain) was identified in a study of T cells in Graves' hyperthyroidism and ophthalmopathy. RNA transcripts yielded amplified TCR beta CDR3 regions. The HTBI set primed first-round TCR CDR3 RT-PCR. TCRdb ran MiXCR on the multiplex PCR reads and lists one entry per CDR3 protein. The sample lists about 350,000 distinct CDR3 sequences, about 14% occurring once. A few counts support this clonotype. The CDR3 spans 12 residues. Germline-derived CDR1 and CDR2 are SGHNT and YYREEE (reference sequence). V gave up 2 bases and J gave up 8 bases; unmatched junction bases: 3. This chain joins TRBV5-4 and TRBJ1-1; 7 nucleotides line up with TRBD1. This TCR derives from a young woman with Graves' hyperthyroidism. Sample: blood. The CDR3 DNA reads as TGTGCCAGCAGCTTCGGACAGGACGAAGCTTTCTTT. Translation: CASSFGQDEAFF.